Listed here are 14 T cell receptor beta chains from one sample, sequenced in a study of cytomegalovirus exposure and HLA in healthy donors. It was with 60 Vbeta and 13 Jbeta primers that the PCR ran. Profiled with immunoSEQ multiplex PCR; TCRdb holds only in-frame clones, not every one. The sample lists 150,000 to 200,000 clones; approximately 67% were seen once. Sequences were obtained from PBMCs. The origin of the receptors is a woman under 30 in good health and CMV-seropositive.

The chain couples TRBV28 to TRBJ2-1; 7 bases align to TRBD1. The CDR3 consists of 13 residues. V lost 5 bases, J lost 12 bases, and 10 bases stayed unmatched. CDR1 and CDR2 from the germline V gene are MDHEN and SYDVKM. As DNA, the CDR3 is TGTGCCAGCAGTCAGACAGGGTACGTCATGCAGTTCTTC. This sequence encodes CASSQTGYVMQFF. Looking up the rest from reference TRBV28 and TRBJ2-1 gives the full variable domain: DVKVTQSSRYLVKRTGEKVFLECVQDMDHENMFWYRQDPGLGLRLIYFSYDVKMKEKGDIPEGYSVSREKKERFSLILESASTNQTSMYLCASSQTGYVMQFFGPGTRLTVL.

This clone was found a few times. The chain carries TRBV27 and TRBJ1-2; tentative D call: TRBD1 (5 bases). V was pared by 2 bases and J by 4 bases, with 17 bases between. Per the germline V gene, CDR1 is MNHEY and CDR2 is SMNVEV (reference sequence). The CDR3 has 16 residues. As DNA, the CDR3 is TGTGCCAGCAGTTTAAAAGGTTTAGGGGCCGGCTATGGCTACACCTTC. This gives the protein CASSLKGLGAGYGYTF.

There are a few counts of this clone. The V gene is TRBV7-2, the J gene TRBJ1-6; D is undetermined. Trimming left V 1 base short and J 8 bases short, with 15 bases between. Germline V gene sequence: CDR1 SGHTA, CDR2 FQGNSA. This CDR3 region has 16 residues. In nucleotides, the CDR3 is TGTGCCAGCAGCTTAGGTCTAGTCCGAGGTCATTCACCCCTCCACTTT. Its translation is CASSLGLVRGHSPLHF.

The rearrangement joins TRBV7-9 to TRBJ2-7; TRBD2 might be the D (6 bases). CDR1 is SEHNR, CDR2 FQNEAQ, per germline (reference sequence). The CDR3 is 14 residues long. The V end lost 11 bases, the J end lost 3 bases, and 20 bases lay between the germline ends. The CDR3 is CASNRGGAGYEQYF. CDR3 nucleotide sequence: TGTGCCTCAAACCGCGGAGGGGCGGGCTACGAGCAGTACTTC.

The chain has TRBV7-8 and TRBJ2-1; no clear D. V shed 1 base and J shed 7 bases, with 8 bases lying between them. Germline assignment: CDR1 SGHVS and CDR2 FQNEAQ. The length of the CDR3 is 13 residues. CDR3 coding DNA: TGTGCCAGCAGCTTAGGGAGTGGTAATGAGCAGTTCTTC. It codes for CASSLGSGNEQFF.

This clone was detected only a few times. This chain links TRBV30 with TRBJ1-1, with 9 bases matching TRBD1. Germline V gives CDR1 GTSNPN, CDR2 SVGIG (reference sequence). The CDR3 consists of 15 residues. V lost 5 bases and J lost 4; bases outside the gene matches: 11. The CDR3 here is CAWANNRGLGTEAFF. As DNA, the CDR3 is TGTGCCTGGGCAAATAACAGGGGGCTGGGCACTGAAGCTTTCTTT.

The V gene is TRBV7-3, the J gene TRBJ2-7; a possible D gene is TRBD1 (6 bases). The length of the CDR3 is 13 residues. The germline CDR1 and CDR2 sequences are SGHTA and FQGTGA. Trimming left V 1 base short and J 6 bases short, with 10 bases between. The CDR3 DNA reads TGTGCCAGCAGCTTAAAAGTGACAGGCGAGCAGTACTTC. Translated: CASSLKVTGEQYF.

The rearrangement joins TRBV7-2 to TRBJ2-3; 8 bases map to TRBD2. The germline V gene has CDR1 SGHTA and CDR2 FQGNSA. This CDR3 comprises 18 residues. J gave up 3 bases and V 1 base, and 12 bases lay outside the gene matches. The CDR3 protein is CASSLDRGGIIGTDTQYF. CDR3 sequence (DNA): TGTGCCAGCAGCTTAGACCGGGGGGGTATAATTGGGACAGATACGCAGTATTTT.

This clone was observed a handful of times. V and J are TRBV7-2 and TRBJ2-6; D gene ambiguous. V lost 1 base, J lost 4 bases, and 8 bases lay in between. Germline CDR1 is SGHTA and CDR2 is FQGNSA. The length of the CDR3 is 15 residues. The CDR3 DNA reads TGTGCCAGCAGCTTAGGTCCAGGAGGGGCCAACGTCCTGACTTTC. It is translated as CASSLGPGGANVLTF.

The CDR3 region is CASSLGFGGNQPQHF. As DNA, the CDR3 is TGTGCCAGCAGTTTAGGCTTCGGAGGCAATCAGCCCCAGCATTTT. The V and J genes are TRBV27 and TRBJ1-5; D call uncertain. The germline CDR1 and CDR2 sequences are MNHEY and SMNVEV (reference sequence). The length of the CDR3 is 15 residues. V lost 2 bases and J lost 2, with 10 bases in between.

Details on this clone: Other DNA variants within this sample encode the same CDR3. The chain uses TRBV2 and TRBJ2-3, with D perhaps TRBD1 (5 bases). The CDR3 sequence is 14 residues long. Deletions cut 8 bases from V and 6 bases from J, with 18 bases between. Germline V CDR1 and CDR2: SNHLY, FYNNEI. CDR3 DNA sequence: TGTGCCAGCTTACAGGTTTTCCAGGCGGATACGCAGTATTTT. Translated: CASLQVFQADTQYF.

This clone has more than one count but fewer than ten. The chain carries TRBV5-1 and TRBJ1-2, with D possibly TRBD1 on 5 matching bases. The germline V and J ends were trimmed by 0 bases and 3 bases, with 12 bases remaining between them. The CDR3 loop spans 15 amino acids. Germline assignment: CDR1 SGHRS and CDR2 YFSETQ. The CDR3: CASSLAGGWDYGYTF. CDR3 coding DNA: TGCGCCAGCAGCTTGGCCGGGGGATGGGACTATGGCTACACCTTC.

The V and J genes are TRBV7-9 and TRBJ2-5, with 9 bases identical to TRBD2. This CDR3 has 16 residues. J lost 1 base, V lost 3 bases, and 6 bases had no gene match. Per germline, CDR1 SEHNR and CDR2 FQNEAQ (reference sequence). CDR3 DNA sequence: TGTGCCAGCAGCTTTAGAGCGGGGGGTACCCAAGAGACCCAGTACTTC. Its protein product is CASSFRAGGTQETQYF.

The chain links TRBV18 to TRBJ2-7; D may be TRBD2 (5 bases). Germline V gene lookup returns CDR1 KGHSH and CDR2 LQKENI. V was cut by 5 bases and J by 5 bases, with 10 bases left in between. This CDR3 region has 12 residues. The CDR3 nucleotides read TGTGCCAGCTCATCCGAGCGGCACGAGCAGTACTTC. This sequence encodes CASSSERHEQYF.